This T cell receptor beta chain was found in a study of CD8 T cells in ankylosing spondylitis (TCRdb year 2017). Concerning the study at large: T cell receptor beta repertoires were profiled in healthy donors and ankylosing spondylitis patients so that disease-linked TCR variants could be found. The full study cohort was made up of 25 ankylosing spondylitis patients and around 100 healthy donors. Peripheral blood was sampled, and synovial fluid was also collected from ankylosing spondylitis patients. Here is what the overall study found, with its caveats: The disease-linked clones had a CD8+ phenotype and were found at relatively low frequencies in peripheral blood. Some TCR beta motif variants had previously been reported in synovial fluid and blood of reactive arthritis patients, which suggested common disease-initiation mechanisms. The disease-linked clones were reported to be significantly enriched in matched synovial fluid samples from ankylosing spondylitis patients. A TCR beta motif made up of several highly homologous amino acid variants appeared to be characteristic of blood from ankylosing spondylitis patients.

Sequencing was performed on an Illumina HiSeq 2500. Quantitative 5'-RACE with molecular barcodes was used to prepare TCR beta libraries. The original pipeline was this. A new computational method, built on a probabilistic model of VDJ rearrangement, was used to identify disease-linked TCR variants. TCRdb reworked the public reads: Q25 trimming with fastp, MiXCR clone assembly, productive beta chains retained. A single entry per CDR3 protein holds the most common genes and DNA from its merged rows. TCRdb's processing, not the authors' own work, is the source of the V and J calls. For this sample the table gives over 95,000 distinct CDR3 sequences, of which about 7.7% were detected only once. Approximately 9.9% of the sample is taken by the ten largest. The CDR3 holds 12 amino acids from the cysteine to the phenylalanine. Kept here is only the CDR3 DNA, which spans 36 bases and is read in frame from base 1. The germline V gene (reference sequence) sets CDR1 to SEHNR and CDR2 to FQNEAQ. V is shortened by 4 bases, J by 4 bases, and the region joining them spans 6 bases.

This clonotype was observed many times. Its antigen is still unknown. Per-base quality was not reported, and no clone a single base away is much larger than it. The receptor comes from a male donor with ankylosing spondylitis or in good health (not recorded which). Sequenced: blood, either unsorted or a sorted T cell fraction (not recorded which). The chain is assembled from TRBV7-9 and TRBJ2-3; the D gene is not confidently resolved. The CDR3: CASSSRSDTQYF. The bases are TGTGCCAGCAGCTCCCGGTCAGATACGCAGTATTTT.